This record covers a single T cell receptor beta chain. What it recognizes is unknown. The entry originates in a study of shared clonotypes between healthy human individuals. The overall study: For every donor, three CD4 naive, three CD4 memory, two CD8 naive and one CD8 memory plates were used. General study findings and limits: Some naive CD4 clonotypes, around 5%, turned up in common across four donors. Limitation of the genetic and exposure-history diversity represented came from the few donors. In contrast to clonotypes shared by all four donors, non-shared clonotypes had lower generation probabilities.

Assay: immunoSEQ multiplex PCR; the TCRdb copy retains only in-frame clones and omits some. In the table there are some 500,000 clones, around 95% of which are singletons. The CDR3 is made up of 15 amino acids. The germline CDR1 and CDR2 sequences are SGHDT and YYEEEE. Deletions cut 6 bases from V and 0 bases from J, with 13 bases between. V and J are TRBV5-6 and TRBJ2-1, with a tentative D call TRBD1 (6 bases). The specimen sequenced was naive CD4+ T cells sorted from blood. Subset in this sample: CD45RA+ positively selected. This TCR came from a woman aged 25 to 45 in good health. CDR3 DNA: TGTGCCAGCACCACAGGGCCAAGCTCCTACAATGAGCAGTTCTTC. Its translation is CASTTGPSSYNEQFF.